The rows below give T cell receptor beta chains drawn from one sample of a study of blood T cell repertoires in COVID-19. Assay: immunoSEQ multiplex PCR; the TCRdb copy retains only in-frame clones and omits some. There are 300,000 to 400,000 clones in the sample; around 85% occur only once, and 4% to 5% lies in the top ten. Sequenced material: PBMCs or T cells enriched from blood (not recorded which). All receptors derive from a woman between 40 and 50 years old with acute COVID-19. CDR3s include the opening cysteine and the closing phenylalanine or tryptophan. Fields, in order: V gene, J gene, D gene, clone size, CDR3 DNA, CDR3 protein. The D gene is left open where the match is weak. Not every row has a clone size; where given, it reads once, few, many or a size class.

V: TRBV27
J: TRBJ1-5
D: .
size: .
DNA: TGTGCCAGCAGCTACGGGAGTTACAATCAGCCCCAGCATTTT
CDR3: CASSYGSYNQPQHF

V: TRBV27
J: TRBJ1-2
D: TRBD1
size: .
DNA: TGTGCCAGCAGTTTCGGAAACGGACAGGGGGCGCTAGATGGCTACACCTTC
CDR3: CASSFGNGQGALDGYTF

V: TRBV27
J: TRBJ2-7
D: .
size: .
DNA: TGTGCCAGCCACAAAGTCGCCGGGACAACATTCTACGAGCAGTACTTC
CDR3: CASHKVAGTTFYEQYF

V: TRBV19
J: TRBJ2-1
D: TRBD2
size: .
DNA: TGTGCCAGTAGTATAATCCTAGCGGGGGGTAATGAGCAGTTCTTC
CDR3: CASSIILAGGNEQFF

V: TRBV4-2
J: TRBJ2-1
D: TRBD2
size: .
DNA: TGTGCCAGCAGCCAAGCGGCGGGACTAGCGGGCGATGAGCAGTTCTTC
CDR3: CASSQAAGLAGDEQFF

V: TRBV29-1
J: TRBJ1-1
D: .
size: .
DNA: TGCAGCGTTCAGGGATACACTGAAGCTTTCTTT
CDR3: CSVQGYTEAFF

V: TRBV28
J: TRBJ2-5
D: .
size: .
DNA: TGTGCCAGCAGTTTACTGGGGGGAATAGAGACCCAGTACTTC
CDR3: CASSLLGGIETQYF

V: TRBV4-3
J: TRBJ2-1
D: TRBD1
size: few
DNA: TGCGCCAGCAGCCGCACCTCCCCCGGGACAGGGTACAATGAGCAGTTCTTC
CDR3: CASSRTSPGTGYNEQFF

V: TRBV18
J: TRBJ2-3
D: TRBD1
size: .
DNA: TGTGCCAGCTCACCATCCGGGACAGACTTAGATACGCAGTATTTT
CDR3: CASSPSGTDLDTQYF

V: TRBV19
J: TRBJ2-7
D: TRBD2
size: .
DNA: TGTGCCAGTAGTATAGTGTTGCTAGCGGGGGAAGCGATTTACGAGCAGTACTTC
CDR3: CASSIVLLAGEAIYEQYF

V: TRBV3-1/TRBV3-2
J: TRBJ2-5
D: TRBD2
size: .
DNA: TGTGCCAGCAGCCAATTCCACCTTGGCGGGGGGGTGTACCAAGAGACCCAGTACTTC
CDR3: CASSQFHLGGGVYQETQYF

V: TRBV19
J: TRBJ2-2
D: TRBD2
size: .
DNA: TGTGCCAGTAATTCGGGGGGGCAGAACACCGGGGAGCTGTTTTTT
CDR3: CASNSGGQNTGELFF

V: TRBV3-1/TRBV3-2
J: TRBJ2-6
D: .
size: .
DNA: TGTGCCAGCAGCCAAGACCACAGGGCAGGAACCTCGAGCTCTGGGGCCAACGTCCTGACTTTC
CDR3: CASSQDHRAGTSSSGANVLTF

V: TRBV6-2/TRBV6-3
J: TRBJ2-7
D: .
size: .
DNA: TGTGCCAGCACCCCAGGGGGGGCACCGGCGGGTGAGCAGTACTTC
CDR3: CASTPGGAPAGEQYF

V: TRBV5-1
J: TRBJ2-5
D: .
size: .
DNA: TGCGCCAGCAGCTTGGCCGGCGCATCGGGTACCCAGTACTTC
CDR3: CASSLAGASGTQYF

V: TRBV27
J: TRBJ1-2
D: .
size: .
DNA: TGTGCCAGCAGTTTTCCGGGGGGCTATGGCTACACCTTC
CDR3: CASSFPGGYGYTF

V: TRBV6-5
J: TRBJ1-1
D: .
size: .
DNA: TGTGCCAGCAGCCCAAAAGTAAGAGGCACTGAAGCTTTCTTT
CDR3: CASSPKVRGTEAFF

V: TRBV7-3
J: TRBJ2-2
D: .
size: .
DNA: TGTGCCAGCAGCCTAGACTATCACCTCGGGGAGCTGTTTTTT
CDR3: CASSLDYHLGELFF

V: TRBV27
J: TRBJ1-4
D: TRBD1
size: .
DNA: TGTGCCAGCAGTTTATCTTCGTACAGGGGATTTGAAAAACTGTTTTTT
CDR3: CASSLSSYRGFEKLFF

V: TRBV5-1
J: TRBJ2-7
D: .
size: once
DNA: TGCGCCAGCAGCTTTTACAGGACCTACGAGCAGTACTTC
CDR3: CASSFYRTYEQYF

V: TRBV7-9
J: TRBJ1-2
D: .
size: .
DNA: TGTGCCAGCAGCCCCGCTACTTCTAACTATGGCTACACCTTC
CDR3: CASSPATSNYGYTF

V: TRBV7-9
J: TRBJ1-4
D: .
size: .
DNA: TGTGCCAGCAGCCACCCCCTCTTCCAGACAACTAATGAAAAACTGTTTTTT
CDR3: CASSHPLFQTTNEKLFF

V: TRBV7-2
J: TRBJ1-1
D: .
size: .
DNA: TGTGCCAGCAGACAAATCCCCCGGGGCAGGGGTTTGAACACTGAAGCTTTCTTT
CDR3: CASRQIPRGRGLNTEAFF

V: TRBV5-6
J: TRBJ2-5
D: .
size: once
DNA: TGTGCCAGCAGCTCTAGGGGGGGGACCCAGTACTTC
CDR3: CASSSRGGTQYF